Described below is a single T cell receptor (beta chain) sequence and its context. The antigen is unknown. This sample was included in a study of cytomegalovirus exposure and HLA in healthy donors. General study points: A few V segments could not be told apart, such as TRBV6-2 and TRBV6-3, and were left out. A later analysis revealed that TCR association rates differed between HLA loci, peaking at DRB1 and bottoming out at HLA-C. Presence/absence results assume similar sequencing depth per donor, which may not hold.

60 Vbeta and 13 Jbeta primers were used in PCR. Assay: immunoSEQ multiplex PCR; the TCRdb copy retains only in-frame clones and omits some. The table records roughly 100,000 clones, about four fifths of them present only once. Nominal health characterized the donors when sampled, though unrecorded immune exposures were likely. CDR3 size: 18 residues. J was trimmed by 7 bases and V by 5 bases; bases with no gene match: 15. Germline V CDR1 and CDR2: MRHNA, SNTAGT. The chain is built from TRBV6-4 and TRBJ2-2; 11 nucleotides align to TRBD2. The receptor was isolated from a man aged 35 to 55 in good health and CMV-seronegative. Source material: PBMCs. CDR3 in DNA: TGTGCCAGCAGTCCCGAGACCTCACTAGCGGGAGCGGACGGGGAGCTGTTTTTT. Protein product: CASSPETSLAGADGELFF.